Listed below are T cell receptor beta chains from one sample, sequenced in a study of blood T cell repertoires in COVID-19. Sequencing used immunoSEQ multiplex PCR; TCRdb keeps in-frame clones, though not all of them. The data contain over 120,000 clones, almost 80% of them singletons. What was sequenced was PBMCs or T cells enriched from blood (not recorded which). The receptors shown here come from a woman between 45 and 65 years old who had recovered from COVID-19. The CDR3 runs from the conserved cysteine through the conserved F or W. D genes are given only for firm matches. For some rows the clone size is stated as once, few or many, or as a class when expanded; others skip it.

D: .
V: TRBV7-9
J: TRBJ2-6
size: .
CDR3: CASSQTFLSGANVLTF
DNA: TGTGCCAGCAGCCAGACTTTCCTCTCTGGGGCCAACGTCCTGACTTTC

D: .
V: TRBV24-1
J: TRBJ1-2
size: .
CDR3: CATSDRTVNYGYTF
DNA: TGTGCCACCAGTGACAGGACAGTTAACTATGGCTACACCTTC

D: TRBD1
V: TRBV27
J: TRBJ1-5
size: .
CDR3: CANRGDQPQHF
DNA: TGTGCAAACAGGGGGGATCAGCCCCAGCATTTT

D: .
V: TRBV7-3
J: TRBJ1-1
size: .
CDR3: CASSSTGGSAEAFF
DNA: TGTGCCAGCAGCTCTACGGGGGGTAGTGCTGAAGCTTTCTTT

D: .
V: TRBV18
J: TRBJ1-1
size: .
CDR3: CASSLRGGGTEAFF
DNA: TGTGCCAGCTCACTTAGGGGGGGCGGAACTGAAGCTTTCTTT

D: TRBD1
V: TRBV7-3
J: TRBJ1-2
size: .
CDR3: CASSSGSGQGYNGYTF
DNA: TGTGCCAGCAGCTCCGGTTCGGGACAGGGGTACAATGGCTACACCTTC

D: .
V: TRBV18
J: TRBJ1-2
size: .
CDR3: CASSPAPPPSEGYTF
DNA: TGTGCCAGCTCACCAGCACCGCCACCCAGCGAGGGCTACACCTTC

D: .
V: TRBV5-1
J: TRBJ1-1
size: .
CDR3: CASSRTSLNTEAFF
DNA: TGCGCCAGCAGCCGGACTAGCTTGAACACTGAAGCTTTCTTT

D: .
V: TRBV5-8
J: TRBJ1-1
size: .
CDR3: CASSWGGQDTEAFF
DNA: TGTGCCAGCAGCTGGGGAGGGCAGGACACTGAAGCTTTCTTT

D: .
V: TRBV5-6
J: TRBJ2-5
size: .
CDR3: CASSPKLRETQYF
DNA: TGTGCCAGCAGCCCGAAGTTGAGAGAGACCCAGTACTTC

D: .
V: TRBV2
J: TRBJ2-2
size: many
CDR3: CASSVTGPGELFF
DNA: TGTGCCAGCAGTGTTACAGGGCCCGGGGAGCTGTTTTTT

D: .
V: TRBV11-3
J: TRBJ2-3
size: .
CDR3: CASSFRDTDTDTQYF
DNA: TGTGCCAGCAGCTTCCGGGACACCGACACAGATACGCAGTATTTT

D: .
V: TRBV18
J: TRBJ1-3
size: .
CDR3: CASSPITGSSGNTIYF
DNA: TGTGCCAGCTCACCAATTACAGGGAGCTCTGGAAACACCATATATTTT

D: TRBD1
V: TRBV28
J: TRBJ1-1
size: .
CDR3: CATAGGQGLGAFF
DNA: TGTGCCACCGCAGGGGGGCAGGGTCTGGGAGCTTTCTTT

D: TRBD1
V: TRBV7-8
J: TRBJ1-1
size: .
CDR3: CASSFPQGGTEAFF
DNA: TGTGCCAGCAGCTTTCCCCAGGGGGGCACTGAAGCTTTCTTT